These 26 T cell receptor beta chains share one sample of origin, sequenced in a study of cytomegalovirus exposure and HLA in healthy donors. The PCR was carried out with 60 Vbeta primers and 13 Jbeta primers. Sequencing was performed with immunoSEQ multiplex PCR; in TCRdb, only in-frame clones are kept and a portion is missing. The sample contains some 160,000 clones, around 10% of which appear only once. Sequences were obtained from PBMCs. These receptors originate from a male donor in good health and CMV-seronegative.

The CDR3 nucleotides are TGCAGCGCCACTAGCGGGGGTTACAATGAGCAGTTCTTC. Its protein is CSATSGGYNEQFF. The gene calls are TRBV29-1 and TRBJ2-1, with 11 bases fitting TRBD2. This CDR3 is 13 amino acids long. V dropped 7 bases and J dropped 4; count of bases not matched to a gene: 3. CDR1 is SQVTM, CDR2 ANQGSEA, per germline.

This clone turned up a few times. CDR3 in amino acids: CASSRDSHSSTEAFF. As DNA, the CDR3 is TGCGCCAGCAGCCGGGACAGCCACTCCAGCACTGAAGCTTTCTTT. The chain has TRBV4-1 and TRBJ1-1; 7 nucleotides line up with TRBD1. Germline CDR1 is MGHRA and CDR2 is YSYEKL. J was trimmed by 4 bases and V by 4 bases; bases with no gene match: 9. The CDR3 is made up of 15 amino acids.

This clone was detected a few times. This chain links TRBV5-1 with TRBJ1-5; unclear D gene. Germline assignment: CDR1 SGHRS and CDR2 YFSETQ. Trimming shortened V by 2 bases and J by 3 bases, and 6 bases separated the two germline ends. CDR3 size: 13 residues. The CDR3 DNA is TGCGCCAGCAGCTTAGAGTACAATCAGCCCCAGCATTTT. This codes for CASSLEYNQPQHF.

This sequence joins TRBV9 and TRBJ2-2; TRBD2 agrees at 8 bases. CDR1 is SGDLS, CDR2 YYNGEE, per germline. Trimming took 2 bases from V and 4 from J; bases not matched to a gene: 7. The CDR3 has 16 amino acids. For the CDR3, the DNA is TGTGCCAGCAGCGTCGGAAGCGGGGGAGCCACCGGGGAGCTGTTTTTT. Its translation: CASSVGSGGATGELFF.

This clone showed up just a few times. The V call is TRBV7-2, the J call TRBJ1-2, with 9 bases lining up with TRBD1. Germline V gene lookup returns CDR1 SGHTA and CDR2 FQGNSA. The CDR3 has 16 amino acids. Trimming removed 5 bases from V and 2 bases from J; junction bases left unmatched: 9. The chain's CDR3 is CASSVTGGEGNYGYTF. The CDR3 nucleotides are TGTGCCAGCAGCGTAACAGGGGGCGAGGGGAACTATGGCTACACCTTC.

This sequence joins TRBV2 and TRBJ2-2; D is possibly TRBD2 (5 bases). Germline V gene sequence: CDR1 SNHLY, CDR2 FYNNEI. The CDR3 totals 15 residues. The ends were cut back, 2 bases at V and 4 bases at J, with 11 bases in the middle. The CDR3 DNA reads TGTGCCAGCAGTGAAAGAGGGTCTCGCACCGGGGAGCTGTTTTTT. It encodes CASSERGSRTGELFF.

There are a few counts of this clone. DNA of the CDR3: TGTGCCAGCAGCCCGAAGGGGCAGGGGGCGAACCAAGAGACCCAGTACTTC. It encodes CASSPKGQGANQETQYF. This chain uses TRBV5-5 with TRBJ2-5; 8 bases align to TRBD1. Trimming removed 4 bases from V and 0 bases from J; junction bases left unmatched: 11. Germline V gene data show CDR1 as SGHKS and CDR2 as YYEKEE (reference sequence). The CDR3 spans 17 residues.

This clone was recorded a few times. The genes are TRBV10-3 and TRBJ1-1; D remains unclear. There are 16 residues in the CDR3. CDR1 ENHRY and CDR2 SYGVKD come from the germline V gene. Trimming stripped 0 bases from V and 0 bases from J, with 11 bases between. CDR3 DNA: TGTGCCATCAGTGAGTCGGTGGGAGTTATGAACACTGAAGCTTTCTTT. It specifies CAISESVGVMNTEAFF.

This clone came up a few times. The chain is built from TRBV30 and TRBJ1-1; weak D call: TRBD1 (5 bases). The CDR3 has 13 residues. Germline lookup yields CDR1 GTSNPN and CDR2 SVGIG (reference sequence). V was clipped by 0 bases and J by 4 bases, with 9 bases between them. The CDR3 sequence is CAWSVGGSTEAFF. CDR3 coding DNA: TGTGCCTGGAGTGTTGGGGGGAGCACTGAAGCTTTCTTT.

V and J are TRBV5-1 and TRBJ2-4; possibly TRBD1 for D (7 bases). Germline lookup yields CDR1 SGHRS and CDR2 YFSETQ. Between the trimmed V and J ends, which lost 4 bases and 7 bases, there was a span of 15 bases. The CDR3 runs to 14 residues. CDR3 residues: CASSGGTEGNIQYF. For the CDR3, the DNA is TGCGCCAGCAGCGGAGGGACAGAGGGGAACATTCAGTACTTC.

This clone was detected a few times. The chain uses TRBV28 and TRBJ1-2; the match to TRBD1 covers 9 bases. Germline lookup yields CDR1 MDHEN and CDR2 SYDVKM. J was trimmed by 7 bases and V by 6 bases; bases with no gene match: 9. CDR3 length equals 14 residues. The CDR3 loop is CASRTGGGPVGYTF. As DNA, the CDR3 is TGTGCCAGCAGAACAGGGGGCGGGCCCGTTGGCTACACCTTC.

This clone was observed a few times. The rearrangement links TRBV9 to TRBJ1-1; maybe TRBD1 (5 bases). The germline CDR1 and CDR2 sequences are SGDLS and YYNGEE. The CDR3 length is 18 residues. The V end lost 0 bases, the J end lost 1 base, and 19 bases lay between the germline ends. The CDR3 region has the DNA TGTGCCAGCAGCGTAGGAAATTTGGTGGGGCGGGAGAACACTGAAGCTTTCTTT. This encodes CASSVGNLVGRENTEAFF. The whole variable domain, remainder taken from reference TRBV9 and TRBJ1-1, is DSGVTQTPKHLITATGQRVTLRCSPRSGDLSVYWYQQSLDQGLQFLIQYYNGEERAKGNILERFSAQQFPDLHSELNLSSLELGDSALYFCASSVGNLVGRENTEAFFGQGTRLTVV.

The chain carries TRBV28 and TRBJ2-7; D might be TRBD2 (6 bases). Germline V gene data show CDR1 as MDHEN and CDR2 as SYDVKM. Trimming removed 2 bases at V and 6 bases at J, with 8 bases between. The CDR3 is 12 amino acids. Here the CDR3 reads CASSLAGSEQYF. Written as DNA, the CDR3 is TGTGCCAGCAGTTTAGCCGGGAGCGAGCAGTACTTC. The whole variable domain, remainder taken from reference TRBV28 and TRBJ2-7, is DVKVTQSSRYLVKRTGEKVFLECVQDMDHENMFWYRQDPGLGLRLIYFSYDVKMKEKGDIPEGYSVSREKKERFSLILESASTNQTSMYLCASSLAGSEQYFGPGTRLTVT.

This clone occurred a few times. The chain recombines TRBV25-1 with TRBJ2-1, with 11 bases identical to TRBD2. The ends lost 2 bases at V and 7 bases at J; junction bases unmatched: 7. The CDR3 is made up of 16 amino acids. Germline V gives CDR1 MGHDK, CDR2 SYGVNS. The DNA for the CDR3 is TGTGCCAGCAGTGAAGGAACTAGCGGGAGAAGGAATGAGCAGTTCTTC. Translation: CASSEGTSGRRNEQFF. Supplemented by reference TRBV25-1 and TRBJ2-1, the full variable domain reads EADIYQTPRYLVIGTGKKITLECSQTMGHDKMYWYQQDPGMELHLIHYSYGVNSTEKGDLSSESTVSRIRTEHFPLTLESARPSHTSQYLCASSEGTSGRRNEQFFGPGTRLTVL.

This chain uses TRBV7-2 with TRBJ1-2; 7 nucleotides align to TRBD1. The CDR3 is 14 residues long. Germline V gene data show CDR1 as SGHTA and CDR2 as FQGNSA. The ends lost 5 bases at V and 4 bases at J; junction bases unmatched: 7. The CDR3: CASSVGTVLYGYTF. As DNA, the CDR3 is TGTGCCAGCAGCGTCGGGACAGTGCTCTATGGCTACACCTTC.

This clone has a handful of counts. The CDR3 protein is CASSQAGRAPYEQYF. In DNA, the CDR3 is TGCGCCAGCAGCCAAGCCGGCAGGGCACCCTACGAGCAGTACTTC. This chain links TRBV4-3 with TRBJ2-7, with D maybe TRBD1 (5 bases). Germline-derived CDR1 and CDR2 are LGHNA and YSLEER. Trimming shortened V by 1 base and J by 2 bases, and 12 bases separated the two germline ends. The CDR3 spans 15 residues.

The chain carries TRBV21-1 and TRBJ2-1; TRBD2, the table's D call, was not compared with the DNA. TRBV21-1 is shown as a pseudogene. This CDR3 comprises 17 residues. CDR3 in amino acids: CASSSWTSGGRYNEQFF. As DNA, the CDR3 is TGTGCCAGCAGCTCCTGGACTAGCGGGGGCCGTTACAATGAGCAGTTCTTC.

J is TRBJ2-1 and V is TRBV10-3, with a possible D match to TRBD2 (9 bases). The CDR3 covers 17 residues. Germline CDR1 ENHRY, CDR2 SYGVKD. V was pared by 7 bases and J by 7 bases, with 26 bases between. The CDR3 DNA is TGTGCCATCACCGCGGGCAGGGGGCGGGAGGGCCCGAATGAGCAGTTCTTC. Its protein product is CAITAGRGREGPNEQFF.

This clone was found a few times. This chain links TRBV4-3 with TRBJ1-2, with D perhaps matching TRBD1 (5 bases). Trimming removed 1 base at V and 6 bases at J, with 15 bases between. Germline V CDR1 and CDR2: LGHNA, YSLEER. CDR3 length equals 15 residues. The CDR3 here is CASSQAQRGHDGYTF. For the CDR3, the DNA is TGCGCCAGCAGCCAAGCACAAAGGGGCCATGATGGCTACACCTTC.

The sample holds a few counts of this clone. The chain couples TRBV4-3 to TRBJ2-2, with 10 bases fitting TRBD2. Germline lookup yields CDR1 LGHNA and CDR2 YSLEER. V lost 0 bases to trimming and J lost 3 bases; unmatched junction nucleotides: 7. This CDR3 has 18 amino acids. The DNA of the CDR3 is TGCGCCAGCAGCCAAGATAGGGTCCTAGCGGGGGACACCGGGGAGCTGTTTTTT. It specifies CASSQDRVLAGDTGELFF.

This clone was recorded a few times. This chain connects TRBV6-5 to TRBJ1-2; D is perhaps TRBD1 (6 bases). V was cut by 0 bases and J by 7 bases, with 18 bases left in between. CDR3 size: 16 residues. The germline gives CDR1 MNHEY, CDR2 SVGAGI. The DNA for the CDR3 is TGTGCCAGCAGTTACTCGAAGAGGTCCAGGGGTAGTGGCTACACCTTC. Amino acid sequence: CASSYSKRSRGSGYTF.

The chain has TRBV6-1 and TRBJ2-1; 12 positions match TRBD2. V lost 6 bases to trimming and J lost 2 bases; unmatched junction nucleotides: 2. CDR3 length: 15 residues. CDR1 and CDR2 (germline): MNHNS, SASEGT. CDR3 DNA sequence: TGTGCCAGCAGACTAGCGGGAGGCCCCTACAATGAGCAGTTCTTC. Translation gives CASRLAGGPYNEQFF.

The chain carries TRBV10-3 and TRBJ2-5; TRBD1 is a possible D gene (5 bases). The assigned J gene may be wrong: the sequence end matches TRBJ2-7 better. The CDR3 sequence is 15 residues long. Germline V gene sequence: CDR1 ENHRY, CDR2 SYGVKD. CDR3 residues: CAISEQQGGPYEQYF. The CDR3 bases are TGTGCCATCAGTGAGCAGCAGGGCGGCCCCTACGAGCAGTACTTC.

In its sample, this clone was seen a few times. The chain is built from TRBV27 and TRBJ1-6; tentative D call: TRBD1 (5 bases). This CDR3 has 14 residues. V was trimmed by 3 bases and J by 7 bases, leaving 10 bases between them. Germline V gene data show CDR1 as MNHEY and CDR2 as SMNVEV (reference sequence). The CDR3 DNA follows: TGTGCCAGCAGTTTTCGGGCAGGGAATTCACCCCTCCACTTT. It specifies CASSFRAGNSPLHF.

Turning to this clone: The sample carries other DNA sequences with the same CDR3. V usage is TRBV7-8 and J usage is TRBJ1-5; TRBD1 matches 7 bases. Germline CDR1 SGHVS, CDR2 FQNEAQ. The CDR3 is 15 residues long. Trimming took 5 bases from V and 4 from J; bases not matched to a gene: 8. CDR3 in amino acids: CASSPRDSFNQPQHF. The CDR3 DNA reads TGTGCCAGCAGCCCTCGGGACAGCTTTAATCAGCCCCAGCATTTT.

This clone was seen more than once but under ten times. The chain employs TRBV7-3 and TRBJ2-2, with unresolved D. Germline CDR1 and CDR2: SGHTA and FQGTGA. This CDR3 contains 18 residues. Trimming removed 5 bases at V and 0 bases at J, with 19 bases between. The CDR3 is CASSRRYPSGSNTGELFF. The CDR3 DNA is TGTGCCAGCAGCCGAAGATACCCGTCAGGTTCGAACACCGGGGAGCTGTTTTTT. The whole variable domain, remainder taken from reference TRBV7-3 and TRBJ2-2, is GAGVSQTPSNKVTEKGKYVELRCDPISGHTALYWYRQSLGQGPEFLIYFQGTGAADDSGLPNDRFFAVRPEGSVSTLKIQRTERGDSAVYLCASSRRYPSGSNTGELFFGEGSRLTVL.